The entry that follows covers one T cell receptor (beta chain) sequence. This sample was included in a study of T cell changes during pregnancy in multiple sclerosis. Germline assignment: CDR1 MNHEY and CDR2 SVGAGI. This CDR3 spans 14 amino acids. V shed 6 bases and J 5 bases; nucleotides not matched to a gene: 8. Measured with immunoSEQ multiplex PCR; TCRdb has only the in-frame clones, and not every one. Here the sample spans tens of thousands of clones, around 91% being singletons. The chain has TRBV6-5 and TRBJ1-1; 8 nucleotides match TRBD1. This clonotype was obtained from a female donor in good health, enrolled as a control in a pregnancy study. The input for sequencing was peripheral blood, taken after pregnancy. CDR3 region: CASRKGRGQTEAFF. Written as DNA, the CDR3 is TGTGCCAGCAGAAAAGGCAGGGGGCAGACTGAAGCTTTCTTT.